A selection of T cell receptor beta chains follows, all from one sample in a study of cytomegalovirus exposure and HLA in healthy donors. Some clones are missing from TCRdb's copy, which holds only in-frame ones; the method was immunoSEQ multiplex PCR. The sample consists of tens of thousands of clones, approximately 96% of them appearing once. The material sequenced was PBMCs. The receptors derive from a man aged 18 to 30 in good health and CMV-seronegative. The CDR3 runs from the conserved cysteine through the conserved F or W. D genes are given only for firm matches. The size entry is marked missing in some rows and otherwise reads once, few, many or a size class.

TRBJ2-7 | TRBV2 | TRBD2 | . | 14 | CASSELASGYEQYF | TGTGCCAGCAGTGAATTGGCTAGCGGCTACGAGCAGTACTTC
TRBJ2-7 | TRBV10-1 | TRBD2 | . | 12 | CASRRDYGEQYF | TGCGCCAGCAGACGGGACTACGGCGAGCAGTACTTC
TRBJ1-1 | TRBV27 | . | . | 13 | CASSVQVNTEAFF | TGTGCCAGCAGCGTACAGGTGAACACTGAAGCTTTCTTT
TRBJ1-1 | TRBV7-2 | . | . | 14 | CASSLVGGNTEAFF | TGTGCCAGCAGCTTAGTTGGCGGCAACACTGAAGCTTTCTTT
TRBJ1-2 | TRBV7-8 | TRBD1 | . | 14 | CASSLQDRADGYTF | TGTGCCAGCAGCTTACAGGACAGGGCAGATGGCTACACCTTC
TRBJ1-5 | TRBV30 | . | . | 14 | CAWSVLGGYQPQHF | TGTGCCTGGAGTGTATTGGGAGGCTATCAGCCCCAGCATTTT
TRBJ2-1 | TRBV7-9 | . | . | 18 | CASSSPLDVGGSYNEQFF | TGTGCCAGCAGCTCCCCCTTGGATGTCGGGGGCTCCTACAATGAGCAGTTCTTC
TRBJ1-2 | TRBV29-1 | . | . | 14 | CSVAGQGFYNGYTF | TGCAGCGTTGCAGGCCAGGGGTTTTATAATGGCTACACCTTC
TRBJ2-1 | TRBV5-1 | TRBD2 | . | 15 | CASSLEVTSDNEQFF | TGCGCCAGCAGCTTGGAGGTGACTAGCGACAATGAGCAGTTCTTC
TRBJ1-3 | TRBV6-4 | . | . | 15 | CASSEDGGGGNTIYF | TGTGCCAGCAGTGAAGACGGGGGAGGAGGAAACACCATATATTTT
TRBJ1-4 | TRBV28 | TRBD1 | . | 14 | CASSRDRGKEKLFF | TGTGCCAGCAGCCGTGACAGGGGGAAGGAAAAACTGTTTTTT
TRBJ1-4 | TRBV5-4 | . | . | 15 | CASSPQIAPTEKLFF | TGTGCCAGCAGCCCGCAGATAGCGCCTACGGAAAAACTGTTTTTT
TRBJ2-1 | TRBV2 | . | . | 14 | CASSEAAPYNEQFF | TGTGCCAGCAGTGAAGCGGCTCCGTACAATGAGCAGTTCTTC
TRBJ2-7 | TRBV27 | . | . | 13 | CASSLGSGWEQYF | TGTGCCAGCAGTTTGGGGTCAGGGTGGGAGCAGTACTTC
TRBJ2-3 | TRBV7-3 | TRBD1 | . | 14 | CASSLRTGTDTQYF | TGTGCCAGCAGCTTAAGGACAGGGACAGATACGCAGTATTTT
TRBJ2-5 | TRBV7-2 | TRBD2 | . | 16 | CASSPRASGSGETQYF | TGTGCCAGCAGCCCCCGGGCTAGCGGGAGCGGGGAGACCCAGTACTTC
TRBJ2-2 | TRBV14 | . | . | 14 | CASHRGINTGELFF | TGTGCCAGCCATCGAGGGATCAACACCGGGGAGCTGTTTTTT
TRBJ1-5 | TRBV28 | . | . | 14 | CASRTNEGDQPQHF | TGTGCCAGCAGGACGAATGAGGGGGATCAGCCCCAGCATTTT
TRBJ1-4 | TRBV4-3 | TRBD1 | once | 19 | CASSRYISGGGGKHEKLFF | TGCGCCAGCAGCCGGTACATTTCAGGGGGTGGGGGTAAACATGAAAAACTGTTTTTT
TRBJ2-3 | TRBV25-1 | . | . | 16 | CASSEFGGIKADTQYF | TGTGCCAGCAGTGAATTTGGCGGAATCAAGGCAGATACGCAGTATTTT
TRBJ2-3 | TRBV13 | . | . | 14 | CASSSSSSADTQYF | TGTGCCAGCAGCTCTTCATCTAGCGCCGATACGCAGTATTTT
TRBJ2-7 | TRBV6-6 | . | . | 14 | CASSYSGLSYEQYF | TGTGCCAGCAGTTACTCGGGACTTTCCTACGAGCAGTACTTC
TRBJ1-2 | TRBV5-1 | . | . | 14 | CASSFDRPGSDYTF | TGCGCCAGCAGCTTCGACAGGCCCGGAAGTGACTACACCTTC
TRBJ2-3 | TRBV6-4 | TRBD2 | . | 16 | CASSEDLAGGSDTQYF | TGTGCCAGCAGTGAGGACTTAGCGGGAGGATCGGATACGCAGTATTTT
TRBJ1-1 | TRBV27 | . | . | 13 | CASSLTTGIEAFF | TGTGCCAGCAGTCTCACCACAGGGATTGAAGCTTTCTTT
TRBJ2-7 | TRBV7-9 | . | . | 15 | CASSLVGGTTYEQYF | TGTGCCAGCAGCTTAGTTGGGGGGACCACCTACGAGCAGTACTTC
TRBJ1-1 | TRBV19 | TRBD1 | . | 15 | CASSILTGGNTEAFF | TGTGCCAGTAGTATCTTGACAGGGGGAAACACTGAAGCTTTCTTT
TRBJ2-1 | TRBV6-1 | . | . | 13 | CASSPGSYNEQFF | TGTGCCAGCAGTCCAGGGTCCTACAATGAGCAGTTCTTC
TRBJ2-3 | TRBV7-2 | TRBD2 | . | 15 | CASTYTSGSEDTQYF | TGTGCCAGCACCTACACTAGCGGGAGCGAAGATACGCAGTATTTT
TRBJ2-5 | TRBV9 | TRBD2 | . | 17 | CASSPGVTSGAQETQYF | TGTGCCAGCAGCCCAGGGGTAACTAGCGGGGCCCAAGAGACCCAGTACTTC
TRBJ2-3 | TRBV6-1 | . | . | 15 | CASRPGGGVTDTQYF | TGTGCCAGCAGGCCCGGCGGCGGAGTCACAGATACGCAGTATTTT
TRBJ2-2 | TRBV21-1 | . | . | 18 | CASPDRGKIRWDTGELFF | TGTGCCAGCCCGGACAGGGGGAAAATTAGGTGGGACACCGGGGAGCTGTTTTTT
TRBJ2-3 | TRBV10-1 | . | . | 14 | CASSPKIHTDTQYF | TGCGCCAGCAGTCCAAAGATACACACAGATACGCAGTATTTT
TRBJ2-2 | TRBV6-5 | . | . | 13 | CASRPNSGGELFF | TGTGCCAGCAGGCCGAATAGTGGCGGGGAGCTGTTTTTT
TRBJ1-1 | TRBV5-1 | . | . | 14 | CASSLEGQNTEAFF | TGCGCCAGCAGCTTGGAGGGACAGAACACTGAAGCTTTCTTT
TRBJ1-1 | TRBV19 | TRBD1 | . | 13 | CASSIGAQGAPFF | TGTGCCAGTAGTATAGGCGCACAGGGGGCACCTTTCTTT
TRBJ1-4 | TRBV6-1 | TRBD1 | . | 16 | CASSGSRDRGGEKLFF | TGTGCCAGCAGTGGGTCCCGGGACAGGGGCGGTGAAAAACTGTTTTTT
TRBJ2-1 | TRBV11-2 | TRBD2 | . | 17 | CASSSGLAGNPFNEQFF | TGTGCCAGCAGCTCCGGACTAGCGGGAAATCCCTTCAATGAGCAGTTCTTC
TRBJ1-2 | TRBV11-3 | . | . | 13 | CASSLGQNYGYTF | TGTGCCAGCAGCTTAGGACAGAACTATGGCTACACCTTC
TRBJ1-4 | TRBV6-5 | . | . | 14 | CASSWAATNEKLFF | TGTGCCAGCAGTTGGGCAGCAACTAATGAAAAACTGTTTTTT
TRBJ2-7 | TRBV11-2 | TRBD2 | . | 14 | CASSPSGTSYEQYF | TGTGCCAGCAGCCCGTCCGGGACTAGCTACGAGCAGTACTTC
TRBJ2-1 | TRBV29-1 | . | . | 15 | CSVEGLVRPYNEQFF | TGCAGCGTTGAAGGACTAGTACGCCCCTACAATGAGCAGTTCTTC
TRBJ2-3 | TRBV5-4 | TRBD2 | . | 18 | CASSLGSASGIAGGTQYF | TGTGCCAGCAGCTTGGGGTCCGCTAGCGGGATCGCCGGGGGTACGCAGTATTTT
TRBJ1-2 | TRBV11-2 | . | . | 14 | CASSSNIRGYGYTF | TGTGCCAGCAGCTCCAATATAAGAGGCTATGGCTACACCTTC
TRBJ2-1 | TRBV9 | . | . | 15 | CASSVAGAPSNEQFF | TGTGCCAGCAGCGTAGCGGGAGCACCCTCCAATGAGCAGTTCTTC
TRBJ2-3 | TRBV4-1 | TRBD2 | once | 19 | CASSLRFYRLAASTDTQYF | TGCGCCAGCAGCCTAAGATTCTACCGACTAGCAGCTAGCACAGATACGCAGTATTTT
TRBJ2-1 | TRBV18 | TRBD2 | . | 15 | CASSPPASGYNEQFF | TGTGCCAGCTCACCACCGGCTAGCGGATACAATGAGCAGTTCTTC
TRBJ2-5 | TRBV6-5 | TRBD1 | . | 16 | CASSYDRDRVRETQYF | TGTGCCAGCAGTTACGATAGGGACAGGGTACGGGAGACCCAGTACTTC
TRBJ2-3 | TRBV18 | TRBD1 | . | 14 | CASSPGQGVDPQYF | TGTGCCAGCTCACCGGGACAGGGGGTGGATCCGCAGTATTTT